The T cell receptor (beta chain) under discussion was sequenced for a study of blood T cell repertoires in COVID-19. At the level of the study: From T cells, B-cell-depleted T cells, or PBMCs came the material, which was cDNA or gDNA.

Germline assignment: CDR1 SGHTA and CDR2 FQGNSA. CDR3 length: 15 residues. V trimming: 5 bases; J trimming: 4 bases; junction bases outside the gene matches: 5. As handled by the study authors: It was from reference gene primer amplification that nucleated cell counts were estimated. Repertoires were generated with immunoSEQ multiplex PCR, while TCRdb's copy carries only in-frame clones and drops some. V, J and clone size are those of that table, while D and trimming were read from the DNA. The data contain about 45,000 clones, more than 80% of them seen just once; the ten biggest clones take up roughly 8.2%.

The source of this sequence is an elderly man in a cohort sampled during active COVID-19. The sequencing sample was made of peripheral blood. J is TRBJ1-5 and V is TRBV7-2, with TRBD1 identical over 10 bases. The CDR3: CASSQPGQGNQPQHF. CDR3 DNA sequence: TGTGCCAGCAGCCAACCGGGACAGGGGAATCAGCCCCAGCATTTT.